This T cell receptor (beta chain) was sequenced for a study of beta chain features in type 1 diabetes. Broader study findings: Lower insertion and higher deletion counts appeared at VDJ junctions in type 1 diabetes patients. TCRB repertoires of naive, central memory and Treg cells appeared more similar among patients than among healthy donors.

With V trimmed by 0 bases and J by 4 bases, 5 bases remained unmatched. The V gene's germline CDR1 is LNHNV and CDR2 YYDKDF (reference sequence). The CDR3 sequence is 16 residues long. Every bit of the isolated RNA underwent reverse transcription, so sequencing read expressed TCRB transcripts. TCRdb's table, derived via immunoSEQ multiplex PCR, lists solely in-frame clones and lacks some. The repertoire has 430,000 or so clones, about 10% of them found once; the top ten carry approximately 0.045%. With regard to this clone: Its cognate antigen is unknown.

The TCR comes from a woman in her late teens or twenties in good health. What was sequenced was naive CD4+ T cells from blood. V and J are TRBV15 and TRBJ1-5; TRBD1 matches 8 bases. This CDR3 is CATSRDADRGNQPQHF. In DNA form, the CDR3 reads TGTGCCACCAGCAGAGACGCCGACAGGGGAAATCAGCCCCAGCATTTT.